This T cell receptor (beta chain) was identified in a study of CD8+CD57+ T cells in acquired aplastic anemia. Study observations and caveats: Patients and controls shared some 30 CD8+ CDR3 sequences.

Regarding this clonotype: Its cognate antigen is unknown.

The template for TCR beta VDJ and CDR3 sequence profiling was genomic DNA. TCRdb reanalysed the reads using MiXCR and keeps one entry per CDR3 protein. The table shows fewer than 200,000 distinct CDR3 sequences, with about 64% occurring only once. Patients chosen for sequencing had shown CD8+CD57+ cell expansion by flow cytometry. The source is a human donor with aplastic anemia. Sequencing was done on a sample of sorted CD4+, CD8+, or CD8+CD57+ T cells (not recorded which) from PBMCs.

The CDR3: CASSFQGFSYNEQFF. CDR3 bases: TGCGCCAGCAGCTTTCAAGGTTTCTCCTACAATGAGCAGTTCTTC. The chain joins TRBV5-1 to TRBJ2-1, with D uncertain. Per the germline V gene, CDR1 is SGHRS and CDR2 is YFSETQ. V dropped 2 bases and J dropped 0 bases, with 9 bases sitting between them. The CDR3 extends over 15 amino acids.